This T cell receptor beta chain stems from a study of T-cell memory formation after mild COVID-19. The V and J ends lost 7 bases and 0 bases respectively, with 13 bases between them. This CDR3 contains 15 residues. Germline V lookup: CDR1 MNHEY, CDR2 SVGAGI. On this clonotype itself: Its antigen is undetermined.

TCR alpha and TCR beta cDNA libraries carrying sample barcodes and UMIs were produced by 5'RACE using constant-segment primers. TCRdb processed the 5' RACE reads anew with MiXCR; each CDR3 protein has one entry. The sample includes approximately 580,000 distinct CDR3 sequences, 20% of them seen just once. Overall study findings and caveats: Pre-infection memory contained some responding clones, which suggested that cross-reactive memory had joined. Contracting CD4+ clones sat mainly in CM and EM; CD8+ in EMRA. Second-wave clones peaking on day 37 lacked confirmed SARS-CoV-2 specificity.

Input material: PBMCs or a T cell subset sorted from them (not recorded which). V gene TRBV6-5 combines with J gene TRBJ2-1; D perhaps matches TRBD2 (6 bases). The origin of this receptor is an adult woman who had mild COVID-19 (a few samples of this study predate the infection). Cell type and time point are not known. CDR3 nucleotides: TGTGCCAGCACTACCGGGACTTACTCCTACAATGAGCAGTTCTTC. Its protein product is CASTTGTYSYNEQFF.